This T cell receptor beta chain comes out of a study of blood T cell repertoires in COVID-19. On the study more broadly: Collection of acute and convalescent COVID-19 samples took place in the United States, Italy and Spain. T cells, B-cell-depleted T cells, or PBMCs provided the cDNA or gDNA that served as material.

This clone was seen only once. In the authors' methods: Reference gene primer amplification gave estimated nucleated cell counts. Repertoires were generated with immunoSEQ multiplex PCR, while TCRdb's copy carries only in-frame clones and drops some. V, J and clone size reflect that table, while D and trimming were determined from the DNA. The sample holds about 230,000 clones, approximately 81% seen once. Trimming stripped 0 bases from V and 0 bases from J, with 7 bases between. This CDR3 contains 15 residues. Germline CDR1 is SGDLS and CDR2 is YYNGEE. The chain uses TRBV9 and TRBJ2-1; D uncertain. Sequenced sample: peripheral blood. The clonotype was recovered from a woman aged 80 or over with acute or convalescent COVID-19. The CDR3 loop reads CASSVGGYSYNEQFF. The CDR3 region has the DNA TGTGCCAGCAGCGTAGGAGGTTACTCCTACAATGAGCAGTTCTTC.